This note documents a single T cell receptor beta chain sequence. What it binds is not known. This record belongs to a study of post-analysis software for immune sequencing data. Regarding the study as a whole: Normalized Chao1 diversity in multiple sclerosis patients fell significantly below that of controls. The five TRBV segments detected at higher frequency in patients than in controls included TRBV5-6, TRBV5-1 and TRBV20-1.

V was clipped by 2 bases and J by 2 bases; unmatched bases: 2. Germline loops: CDR1 MNHEY, CDR2 SVGAGI. The CDR3 is 14 residues long. The TCR beta cDNA libraries carried unique molecular identifiers. A single record per CDR3 protein comes from TCRdb applying MiXCR to the PCR reads. This repertoire shows about 820,000 distinct CDR3 sequences, approximately 53% found once; its top ten account for about 4.8%. The chain recombines TRBV6-5 with TRBJ2-5; 7 nucleotides line up with TRBD1. Sequenced: blood. This clonotype was obtained from a girl aged 5 to 17 with multiple sclerosis. The CDR3 bases are TGTGCCAGCAGTTACAACAGGGGTCAAGAGACCCAGTACTTC. Translation: CASSYNRGQETQYF.